Below, 9 T cell receptor beta chains from the same sample are listed, as sequenced in a study of identical twins. TCRdb redid the calling of the 5' RACE reads with MiXCR, one entry per CDR3 protein. The sample includes about 520,000 distinct CDR3 sequences, about 20% seen only once; the top ten take about 0.99%. The same specimen was also included in a second study, on T cells expressing NK-cell markers.

Material: CD4+ T cells sorted from blood. These receptors were collected from a young woman in good health.

This rearrangement joins TRBV29-1 to TRBJ1-2; no clear D. This CDR3 is built from 14 residues. Germline V gene data show CDR1 as SQVTM and CDR2 as ANQGSEA. Trimming pared 4 bases from V and 0 bases from J, leaving 12 bases between. The CDR3 DNA sequence: TGCAGCGTTGGGGAACCCCTTTCTAACTATGGCTACACCTTC. It encodes CSVGEPLSNYGYTF.

This clonotype came up a few times. The rearrangement uses TRBV29-1 and TRBJ2-7; D may be TRBD1 or TRBD2 (5 bases each). The germline V gene has CDR1 SQVTM and CDR2 ANQGSEA. This CDR3 is built from 11 residues. V gave up 6 bases and J gave up 2 bases, with 8 bases separating them. In DNA, the CDR3 is TGCAGCGTAGGGACCACCTACGAGCAGTACTTC. It codes for CSVGTTYEQYF.

This sequence joins TRBV20-1 and TRBJ2-4; the D is unclear. This CDR3 region has 10 residues. Germline V CDR1 and CDR2: DFQATT, SNEGSKA (reference sequence). Written as DNA, the CDR3 is TGCACCCTCCTGGGGAACATTCAGTACTTC. Encoded protein: CTLLGNIQYF.

This clonotype was seen at least ten times. The chain links TRBV20-1 to TRBJ2-7; D call uncertain. The CDR3 runs to 12 residues. Trimming shortened V by 5 bases and J by 3 bases, and 11 bases separated the two germline ends. Germline loops: CDR1 DFQATT, CDR2 SNEGSKA (reference sequence). The CDR3 DNA reads as TGCAGTGCTCACGAACTGGGCTACGAGCAGTACTTC. As protein: CSAHELGYEQYF.

With regard to this clonotype: One end of the junction does not line up with germline, which may come from a read error. The chain links TRBV4-3 to TRBJ2-1, with TRBD2 matching 9 bases. Per germline, CDR1 LGHNA and CDR2 YSLEER. The CDR3 is made up of 16 amino acids. In nucleotides, the CDR3 is TGCGCCAGCAGCCAAGACCTAGCGGGGAGCTACAATGGGCAGTTCTTC. As protein: CASSQDLAGSYNGQFF.

There are a few counts of this clonotype. The V and J genes are TRBV29-1 and TRBJ1-2; TRBD1 matches at 7 bases. Germline trimming cut 6 bases from V and 4 bases from J; bases unmatched to any gene: 11. Germline values: CDR1 SQVTM, CDR2 ANQGSEA. The CDR3 spans 14 residues. CDR3 bases: TGCAGCGTACTAGGGACAGCCTTAACCTATGGCTACACCTTC. Its translation is CSVLGTALTYGYTF.

The chain couples TRBV4-2 to TRBJ2-1; 8 bases map to TRBD2. CDR3 size: 16 residues. The ends lost 0 bases at V and 3 bases at J; junction bases unmatched: 4. Germline V CDR1 and CDR2: LGHNA, YNFKEQ. The CDR3 bases are TGTGCCAGCAGCCAAGAAGGCGCGGGGGGCTACAATGAGCAGTTCTTC. Protein product: CASSQEGAGGYNEQFF.

This chain uses TRBV5-1 with TRBJ2-7, with D possibly being TRBD1 (5 bases). The germline CDR1 and CDR2 sequences are SGHRS and YFSETQ. This CDR3 is built from 15 residues. Trimming took 0 bases from V and 6 from J, leaving 16 bases between them. In DNA form, the CDR3 reads TGCGCCAGCAGCTTGGACGTCAGGGCTACCGGCGAGCAGTACTTC. Its protein product is CASSLDVRATGEQYF.

This chain uses TRBV27 with TRBJ1-1; D is ambiguous. This CDR3 is built from 14 residues. V lost 8 bases and J 2 bases, leaving 15 bases between the germline ends. The V gene's germline CDR1 is MNHEY and CDR2 SMNVEV (reference sequence). CDR3 DNA: TGTGCCAGCCTGGCTCGGGTGCCTAACACTGAAGCTTTCTTT. It translates to CASLARVPNTEAFF.